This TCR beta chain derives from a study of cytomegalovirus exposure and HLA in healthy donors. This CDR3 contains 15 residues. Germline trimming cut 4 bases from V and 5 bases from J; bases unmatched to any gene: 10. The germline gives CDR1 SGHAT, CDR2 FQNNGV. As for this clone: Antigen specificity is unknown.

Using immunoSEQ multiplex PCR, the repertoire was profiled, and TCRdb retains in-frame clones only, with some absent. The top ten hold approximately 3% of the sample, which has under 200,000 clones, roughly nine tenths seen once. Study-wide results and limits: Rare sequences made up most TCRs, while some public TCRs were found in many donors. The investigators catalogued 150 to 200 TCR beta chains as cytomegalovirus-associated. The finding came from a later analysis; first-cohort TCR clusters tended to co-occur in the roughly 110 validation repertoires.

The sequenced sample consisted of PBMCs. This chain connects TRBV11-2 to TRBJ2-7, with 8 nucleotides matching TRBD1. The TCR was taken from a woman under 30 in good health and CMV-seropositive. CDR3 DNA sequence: TGTGCCAGCAGCTCTCCGATGGACAGGGAGGACGAGCAGTACTTC. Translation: CASSSPMDREDEQYF.